A selection of T cell receptor beta chains follows, all from one sample in a study of cytomegalovirus exposure and HLA in healthy donors. Profiling relied on immunoSEQ multiplex PCR, and the TCRdb table lists in-frame clones only, not all of them. The sample shows under 200,000 clones, about 13% of them seen only once. The sample comprised PBMCs. The receptors were gathered from a man aged 50-59 years in good health and CMV-seropositive. Both conserved end residues are part of each CDR3. Fields, in order: clone size, V gene, J gene, D gene, CDR3 protein, CDR3 DNA. D genes are given only for firm matches. Size is stated for part of the rows, as once, few or many counts, or as a class when the clone is expanded.

clone_size: few; v_call: TRBV2; j_call: TRBJ1-3; d_call: NA; cdr3_aa: CASSRPLRYF; cdr3_nt: TGTGCCAGCAGCCGTCCACTGAGATATTTT
clone_size: few; v_call: TRBV25-1; j_call: TRBJ2-5; d_call: NA; cdr3_aa: CASSESGRKETQYF; cdr3_nt: TGTGCCAGCAGTGAATCTGGCAGAAAAGAGACCCAGTACTTC
clone_size: few; v_call: TRBV7-2; j_call: TRBJ1-3; d_call: NA; cdr3_aa: CASSPRHSSGNTIYF; cdr3_nt: TGTGCCAGCAGCCCTCGTCATAGCTCTGGAAACACCATATATTTT
clone_size: NA; v_call: TRBV19; j_call: TRBJ1-1; d_call: NA; cdr3_aa: CASSIGYGHTEAFF; cdr3_nt: TGTGCCAGTAGTATCGGGTACGGCCACACTGAAGCTTTCTTT
clone_size: NA; v_call: TRBV9; j_call: TRBJ1-1; d_call: NA; cdr3_aa: CASSVVSGTEAFF; cdr3_nt: TGTGCCAGCAGCGTAGTTTCCGGCACTGAAGCTTTCTTT
clone_size: NA; v_call: TRBV5-4; j_call: TRBJ2-1; d_call: NA; cdr3_aa: CASSFNRVVNEQFF; cdr3_nt: TGTGCCAGCAGCTTCAACAGGGTGGTCAATGAGCAGTTCTTC
clone_size: NA; v_call: TRBV19; j_call: TRBJ2-7; d_call: NA; cdr3_aa: CASSTGLYEQYF; cdr3_nt: TGTGCCAGTAGTACAGGCCTCTACGAGCAGTACTTC
clone_size: NA; v_call: TRBV27; j_call: TRBJ2-1; d_call: TRBD1; cdr3_aa: CASSPRDRRYDEQFF; cdr3_nt: TGTGCCAGCAGTCCCCGGGACAGGCGTTACGATGAGCAGTTCTTC
clone_size: NA; v_call: TRBV14; j_call: TRBJ2-6; d_call: NA; cdr3_aa: CASSQSGPGANVLTF; cdr3_nt: TGTGCCAGCAGCCAATCAGGGCCTGGGGCCAACGTCCTGACTTTC
clone_size: NA; v_call: TRBV5-4; j_call: TRBJ2-7; d_call: TRBD2; cdr3_aa: CASSLSSGGAKSSYEQYF; cdr3_nt: TGTGCCAGCAGCTTGTCCAGCGGGGGGGCAAAGAGCTCCTACGAGCAGTACTTC
clone_size: NA; v_call: TRBV2; j_call: TRBJ1-2; d_call: TRBD1; cdr3_aa: CASSSISGTGLDGYTF; cdr3_nt: TGTGCCAGCAGTTCGATCTCCGGGACAGGGTTAGATGGCTACACCTTC
clone_size: few; v_call: TRBV5-6; j_call: TRBJ1-4; d_call: NA; cdr3_aa: CASSTRQTRTNEKLFF; cdr3_nt: TGTGCCAGCAGCACCCGACAGACCCGAACTAATGAAAAACTGTTTTTT
clone_size: few; v_call: TRBV28; j_call: TRBJ2-4; d_call: TRBD1; cdr3_aa: CASSLVTGGRNIQYF; cdr3_nt: TGTGCCAGCAGTTTAGTAACAGGGGGTCGAAACATTCAGTACTTC
clone_size: few; v_call: TRBV27; j_call: TRBJ2-4; d_call: TRBD2; cdr3_aa: CASSFSGGRDIQYF; cdr3_nt: TGTGCCAGCAGTTTCTCCGGGGGGAGGGACATTCAGTACTTC
clone_size: NA; v_call: TRBV7-2; j_call: TRBJ1-5; d_call: NA; cdr3_aa: CASSLDGGASNQPQHF; cdr3_nt: TGTGCCAGCAGCCTCGACGGCGGGGCTAGCAATCAGCCCCAGCATTTT
clone_size: NA; v_call: TRBV2; j_call: TRBJ1-5; d_call: NA; cdr3_aa: CASSEAGTRDQPQHF; cdr3_nt: TGTGCCAGCAGTGAAGCGGGTACCCGGGATCAGCCCCAGCATTTT
clone_size: few; v_call: TRBV29-1; j_call: TRBJ2-2; d_call: NA; cdr3_aa: CSVEGEVAGELFF; cdr3_nt: TGCAGCGTTGAAGGCGAGGTAGCCGGGGAGCTGTTTTTT
clone_size: NA; v_call: TRBV19; j_call: TRBJ2-7; d_call: TRBD1; cdr3_aa: CASRDRGSYEQYF; cdr3_nt: TGTGCCAGTAGGGACAGGGGATCCTACGAGCAGTACTTC
clone_size: NA; v_call: TRBV18; j_call: TRBJ2-7; d_call: TRBD2; cdr3_aa: CASSPLAFGLAVEQYF; cdr3_nt: TGTGCCAGCTCACCATTAGCTTTTGGACTAGCGGTCGAGCAGTACTTC
clone_size: NA; v_call: TRBV7-8; j_call: TRBJ1-1; d_call: NA; cdr3_aa: CASSLASGAPSRAFF; cdr3_nt: TGTGCCAGCAGCTTAGCGTCAGGGGCTCCTAGCAGAGCTTTCTTT
clone_size: NA; v_call: TRBV6-6; j_call: TRBJ1-5; d_call: NA; cdr3_aa: CASSYFQDQPQHF; cdr3_nt: TGTGCCAGCAGTTACTTCCAGGATCAGCCCCAGCATTTT
clone_size: few; v_call: TRBV27; j_call: TRBJ2-3; d_call: TRBD1; cdr3_aa: CASSPGQGYTQYF; cdr3_nt: TGTGCCAGCAGCCCGGGACAGGGGTATACGCAGTATTTT
clone_size: NA; v_call: TRBV6-5; j_call: TRBJ2-2; d_call: NA; cdr3_aa: CASWGRLETGELFF; cdr3_nt: TGTGCCAGTTGGGGGAGGCTGGAAACCGGGGAGCTGTTTTTT
clone_size: few; v_call: TRBV9; j_call: TRBJ2-1; d_call: NA; cdr3_aa: CASSVEGVSYNEQFF; cdr3_nt: TGTGCCAGCAGCGTAGAAGGGGTATCCTACAATGAGCAGTTCTTC
clone_size: few; v_call: TRBV5-3; j_call: TRBJ1-4; d_call: NA; cdr3_aa: CARSLNEKLFF; cdr3_nt: TGTGCCAGAAGCCTTAATGAAAAACTGTTTTTT
clone_size: NA; v_call: TRBV9; j_call: TRBJ1-1; d_call: NA; cdr3_aa: CASSVGGAGYAEAFF; cdr3_nt: TGTGCCAGCAGCGTAGGCGGGGCGGGTTACGCTGAAGCTTTCTTT
clone_size: few; v_call: TRBV9; j_call: TRBJ2-3; d_call: NA; cdr3_aa: CASSVVGGGPADTQYF; cdr3_nt: TGTGCCAGCAGCGTAGTAGGGGGGGGCCCAGCAGATACGCAGTATTTT
clone_size: NA; v_call: TRBV7-2; j_call: TRBJ2-3; d_call: NA; cdr3_aa: CASSFRGDGTDTQYF; cdr3_nt: TGTGCCAGCAGCTTCAGGGGTGACGGCACAGATACGCAGTATTTT
clone_size: NA; v_call: TRBV30; j_call: TRBJ2-1; d_call: TRBD2; cdr3_aa: CAWRAGGPLLFF; cdr3_nt: TGTGCCTGGAGAGCGGGGGGGCCCCTGCTGTTCTTC
clone_size: few; v_call: TRBV27; j_call: TRBJ2-3; d_call: NA; cdr3_aa: CASSLVGGRTDTQYF; cdr3_nt: TGTGCCAGCAGTTTAGTCGGGGGGCGGACAGATACGCAGTATTTT
clone_size: NA; v_call: TRBV6-1; j_call: TRBJ1-4; d_call: NA; cdr3_aa: CASTLNWQGNEKLFF; cdr3_nt: TGTGCCAGCACCTTAAACTGGCAGGGGAATGAAAAACTGTTTTTT
clone_size: few; v_call: TRBV5-4; j_call: TRBJ2-3; d_call: TRBD2; cdr3_aa: CASSPAGTAGRGTTDTQYF; cdr3_nt: TGTGCCAGCAGCCCTGCCGGGACCGCAGGGCGGGGGACGACGGATACGCAGTATTTT